Below are 26 T cell receptor beta chains sequenced from a single sample in a study of T-cell memory formation after mild COVID-19. TCRdb re-analysed the 5' RACE reads in MiXCR, keeping a single row per CDR3 protein. The table lists approximately 180,000 distinct CDR3 sequences, about a sixth of them singletons. Sample: PBMCs or a T cell subset sorted from them (not recorded which). The origin of the receptors is an adult woman who had mild COVID-19 (a few samples of this study predate the infection). Cell type and time point are not known.

This clonotype appeared a few times. The gene calls are TRBV9 and TRBJ2-3; 8 bases map to TRBD2. Germline values: CDR1 SGDLS, CDR2 YYNGEE. The length of the CDR3 is 16 residues. V shed 1 base, J shed 1 base, and the junction held 5 bases outside the gene matches. The CDR3: CASSVFAGGRTDTQYF. The CDR3 DNA reads TGTGCCAGCAGCGTATTTGCGGGGGGTCGCACAGATACGCAGTATTTT.

This chain joins TRBV7-2 and TRBJ1-2; no clear D gene. The CDR3 spans 11 residues. V lost 6 bases and J lost 9, with 11 bases in between. Germline values: CDR1 SGHTA, CDR2 FQGNSA. The DNA of the CDR3 is TGTGCCAGCAGATCCAATATACGCTACACCTTC. This encodes CASRSNIRYTF.

This clonotype has more than one count but fewer than ten. CDR3: CASSYSPAASNYGYTF. The CDR3 DNA reads TGTGCCAGCAGTTACTCCCCGGCAGCGTCTAACTATGGCTACACCTTC. The chain is built from TRBV6-5 and TRBJ1-2; no reliable D call. Trimming pared 0 bases from V and 0 bases from J, leaving 11 bases between. Germline-derived CDR1 and CDR2 are MNHEY and SVGAGI. CDR3 size: 16 residues.

This clonotype appeared a few times. The chain employs TRBV18 and TRBJ1-2; D is perhaps TRBD1 (6 bases). Germline CDR1 KGHSH, CDR2 LQKENI. The V end lost 5 bases, the J end lost 3 bases, and 19 bases lay between the germline ends. This CDR3 comprises 16 residues. The CDR3 reads CASSWAGTGTDYGYTF. CDR3 sequence (DNA): TGTGCCAGCTCATGGGCTGGTACAGGGACCGACTATGGCTACACCTTC.

This clonotype has more than one count but fewer than ten. The CDR3: CASSQDFQERNTGELFF. CDR3 nucleotide sequence: TGCGCCAGCAGCCAAGACTTCCAGGAGAGGAACACCGGGGAGCTGTTTTTT. The chain links TRBV4-3 to TRBJ2-2; no clear D gene. The length of the CDR3 is 17 residues. The V end lost 0 bases, the J end lost 1 base, and 12 bases lay between the germline ends. Per germline, CDR1 LGHNA and CDR2 YSLEER.

This clonotype has ten or more counts. Written as DNA, the CDR3 is TGTGCCAGCAGCCAAGGACGGTACGGCGAGCAGTACTTC. Translation: CASSQGRYGEQYF. J is TRBJ2-7 and V is TRBV3-1; D is uncertain. From germline, CDR1 is LGHDT and CDR2 YNNKEL (reference sequence). The CDR3 length is 13 residues. Trimming removed 1 base at V and 6 bases at J, with 10 bases between.

The gene calls are TRBV30 and TRBJ2-2; D not resolved. This CDR3 is built from 11 residues. Germline lookup yields CDR1 GTSNPN and CDR2 SVGIG (reference sequence). Trimming removed 1 base at V and 6 bases at J, with 3 bases between. CDR3: CAWSEAGELFF. The DNA of the CDR3 is TGTGCCTGGAGTGAGGCCGGGGAGCTGTTTTTT.

This clonotype was counted only a few times. This chain joins TRBV7-2 and TRBJ2-7, with 8 nucleotides matching TRBD1. J lost 6 bases, V lost 1 base, and 11 bases had no gene match. Germline V CDR1 and CDR2: SGHTA, FQGNSA. The length of the CDR3 is 16 residues. Here the CDR3 reads CASSLGWARGPVEQYF. The CDR3 DNA reads TGTGCCAGCAGCTTAGGTTGGGCCAGGGGGCCGGTCGAGCAGTACTTC.

The sample holds a few counts of this clonotype. The chain is built from TRBV18 and TRBJ1-1; D gene uncertain. CDR1 and CDR2 from the germline V gene are KGHSH and LQKENI. V was trimmed by 6 bases and J by 0 bases, leaving 8 bases between them. The CDR3 totals 13 residues. The CDR3 protein is CASSHDVNTEAFF. Written as DNA, the CDR3 is TGTGCCAGCTCTCACGACGTGAACACTGAAGCTTTCTTT.

The V call is TRBV20-1, the J call TRBJ2-7; D perhaps matches TRBD1 (7 bases). V gave up 3 bases and J gave up 5 bases, with 17 bases separating them. This CDR3 spans 14 amino acids. CDR1 DFQATT and CDR2 SNEGSKA come from the germline V gene (reference sequence). CDR3 in DNA: TGCAGTGCTAGGAGCGCAGGGGGGTTGGACGAGCAGTACTTC. Its protein is CSARSAGGLDEQYF.

The genes are TRBV20-1 and TRBJ2-7; 8 nucleotides align to TRBD1. Germline CDR1 and CDR2: DFQATT and SNEGSKA (reference sequence). CDR3 length equals 12 residues. V lost 6 bases and J lost 3; bases outside the gene matches: 4. The CDR3 sequence is CSALGTGYEQYF. The CDR3 nucleotides read TGCAGTGCCCTAGGGACAGGCTACGAGCAGTACTTC.

This clonotype was observed a handful of times. The chain recombines TRBV3-1 with TRBJ1-4, with TRBD1 as a possible D gene (5 bases). Germline V CDR1 and CDR2: LGHDT, YNNKEL (reference sequence). CDR3 length equals 14 residues. V was cut by 3 bases and J by 5 bases, with 10 bases left in between. CDR3 sequence: CASSQATVNEKLFF. The CDR3 coding sequence is TGTGCCAGCAGCCAGGCGACAGTAAATGAAAAACTGTTTTTT. Combining the CDR3 with reference TRBV3-1 and TRBJ1-4 gives the whole variable domain DTAVSQTPKYLVTQMGNDKSIKCEQNLGHDTMYWYKQDSKKFLKIMFSYNNKELIINETVPNRFSPKSPDKAHLNLHINSLELGDSAVYFCASSQATVNEKLFFGSGTQLSVL.

There are a few counts of this clonotype. V is TRBV6-2 or TRBV6-3 and J is TRBJ2-1; 8 bases line up with TRBD2. Germline loops: CDR1 MNHEY, CDR2 SVGEGT. CDR3 length equals 16 residues. Trimming removed 6 bases from V and 1 base from J; junction bases left unmatched: 8. The CDR3 region is CASRLLLAGSYNEQFF. The CDR3 DNA sequence: TGTGCCAGCAGACTTCTCCTAGCGGGTTCCTACAATGAGCAGTTCTTC.

This clonotype has a handful of counts. V and J are TRBV18 and TRBJ2-2; the match to TRBD2 covers 11 bases. Trimming at V came to 1 base and at J to 6 bases, leaving 7 bases not matched to a gene. From germline, CDR1 is KGHSH and CDR2 LQKENI. CDR3 length: 17 residues. The CDR3 nucleotides read TGTGCCAGCTCACCACGGACACTAGCGGGAGCCCCCGGGGAGCTGTTTTTT. The encoded protein is CASSPRTLAGAPGELFF.

The gene calls are TRBV20-1 and TRBJ2-1; D is perhaps TRBD2 (6 bases). The germline V gene encodes CDR1 DFQATT and CDR2 SNEGSKA (reference sequence). The ends were cut back, 3 bases at V and 5 bases at J, with 17 bases in the middle. The CDR3 covers 15 residues. This CDR3 is CSARPPGLPHNEQFF. The CDR3 region has the DNA TGCAGTGCTAGGCCCCCGGGACTGCCCCACAATGAGCAGTTCTTC.

The V and J genes are TRBV7-2 and TRBJ1-2; D may be TRBD1 (5 bases). CDR1 SGHTA and CDR2 FQGNSA come from the germline V gene. Trimming left V 6 bases short and J 5 bases short, with 13 bases between. The CDR3 is 13 amino acids. The CDR3 sequence: CASRPSGLYGYTF. In DNA form, the CDR3 reads TGTGCCAGCAGGCCCTCGGGACTGTATGGCTACACCTTC.

The table lists this clonotype with a few counts. The chain couples TRBV7-9 to TRBJ2-3; the D gene could be TRBD1 or TRBD2 (6 bases each). V gave up 5 bases and J gave up 2 bases, with 14 bases separating them. The germline CDR1 and CDR2 sequences are SEHNR and FQNEAQ (reference sequence). The CDR3 has 15 residues. CDR3 region: CASSPKGGVTDTQYF. The CDR3 coding sequence is TGTGCCAGCAGCCCCAAGGGGGGCGTCACAGATACGCAGTATTTT.

This clonotype appeared a few times. The gene calls are TRBV27 and TRBJ2-3, with a weak D call TRBD2 (6 bases). The germline V gene encodes CDR1 MNHEY and CDR2 SMNVEV (reference sequence). There are 16 residues in the CDR3. V was trimmed by 6 bases and J by 1 base, leaving 17 bases between them. This CDR3 reads CASSFTWRGGTDTQYF. The CDR3 DNA follows: TGTGCCAGCAGCTTTACCTGGAGGGGTGGCACAGATACGCAGTATTTT.

This chain connects TRBV7-3 to TRBJ2-1; D tentatively fits TRBD1 or TRBD2 (5 bases each). CDR3 size: 15 residues. Between the trimmed V and J ends, which lost 5 bases and 4 bases, there was a span of 15 bases. Germline values: CDR1 SGHTA, CDR2 FQGTGA. CDR3 bases: TGTGCCAGCAGCCCCTTGGGGGTGCTATACAATGAGCAGTTCTTC. Its protein is CASSPLGVLYNEQFF. The full variable domain, completed using reference TRBV7-3 and TRBJ2-1, is GAGVSQTPSNKVTEKGKYVELRCDPISGHTALYWYRQSLGQGPEFLIYFQGTGAADDSGLPNDRFFAVRPEGSVSTLKIQRTERGDSAVYLCASSPLGVLYNEQFFGPGTRLTVL.

The chain is built from TRBV19 and TRBJ2-7, with D possibly being TRBD2 (6 bases). The germline gives CDR1 LNHDA, CDR2 SQIVND (reference sequence). Trimming stripped 4 bases from V and 6 bases from J, with 16 bases between. This CDR3 is built from 14 residues. The CDR3 sequence: CASSTQRGSSEQYF. In nucleotides, the CDR3 is TGTGCCAGTAGTACTCAACGGGGGTCGAGCGAGCAGTACTTC. Using reference TRBV19 and TRBJ2-7 for the parts outside the CDR3, the full variable domain is DGGITQSPKYLFRKEGQNVTLSCEQNLNHDAMYWYRQDPGQGLRLIYYSQIVNDFQKGDIAEGYSVSREKKESFPLTVTSAQKNPTAFYLCASSTQRGSSEQYFGPGTRLTVT.

This clonotype was observed a handful of times. This chain uses TRBV5-1 with TRBJ1-4; 7 bases agree with TRBD1. Looked up from germline, CDR1 is SGHRS and CDR2 is YFSETQ. After removal of 4 bases from V and 1 base from J, the junction contained 7 bases not matched to a gene. The CDR3 consists of 16 residues. This CDR3 reads CASSTGQEQTNEKLFF. CDR3 DNA: TGCGCCAGCAGCACCGGACAGGAACAAACTAATGAAAAACTGTTTTTT.

This clonotype appeared once. The chain joins TRBV5-5 to TRBJ1-1; D is perhaps TRBD1 (5 bases). CDR1 SGHKS and CDR2 YYEKEE come from the germline V gene (reference sequence). V lost 4 bases and J 0 bases, leaving 13 bases between the germline ends. The CDR3 totals 15 residues. The CDR3 DNA sequence: TGTGCCAGCAGCCCCTCTTGGGGCTTGAACACTGAAGCTTTCTTT. It encodes CASSPSWGLNTEAFF.

In the case of this clonotype: The germline gene is not matched at one end of the junction; a read error may be the cause. The chain has TRBV6-5 and TRBJ2-3, with 9 nucleotides matching TRBD1. CDR3 length: 14 residues. From germline, CDR1 is MNHEY and CDR2 SVGAGI. CDR3 amino acids: CASSRDRASDTLYF. CDR3 DNA: TGTGCCAGCAGCCGGGACAGGGCATCAGATACGCTGTATTTT.

V usage is TRBV5-1 and J usage is TRBJ2-7; maybe TRBD1 (6 bases). V lost 3 bases, J lost 5 bases, and 15 bases lay in between. This CDR3 has 14 amino acids. Germline CDR1 and CDR2: SGHRS and YFSETQ. The CDR3 loop reads CASSSTGPGDEQYF. In nucleotides, the CDR3 is TGCGCCAGCAGCTCGACAGGCCCCGGGGACGAGCAGTACTTC.

The rearrangement uses TRBV5-1 and TRBJ2-3; 12 bases are a match to TRBD1. The CDR3 length is 15 residues. Germline V gives CDR1 SGHRS, CDR2 YFSETQ. V was pared by 2 bases and J by 6 bases, with 4 bases of the junction left unmatched. The CDR3 region has the DNA TGCGCCAGCAGCTTCGGGACAGGGGGCTGGGATACGCAGTATTTT. Residues: CASSFGTGGWDTQYF.

This clonotype was recorded at least ten times. V usage is TRBV7-3 and J usage is TRBJ2-1, with 9 bases that match TRBD1. V was clipped by 5 bases and J by 4 bases; unmatched bases: 6. The CDR3 runs to 15 residues. Germline V gene sequence: CDR1 SGHTA, CDR2 FQGTGA. The DNA of the CDR3 is TGTGCCAGCAGCAAGCCGGGACAGGGATACAATGAGCAGTTCTTC. Its translation: CASSKPGQGYNEQFF.